This TCR beta chain was sequenced during a study of beta chain features in type 1 diabetes. CD45RO/CCR7/CD25/CD127/CD95/CD27 staining was used to isolate CD4+ naive, central memory, regulatory and stem cell-like memory cells by sorting. This CDR3 has 16 amino acids. With 9 bases clipped from V and 0 bases from J, the junction kept 14 bases outside the gene matches. Per germline, CDR1 LNHDA and CDR2 SQIVND (reference sequence). Sequencing targeted expressed TCRB transcripts, as all isolated RNA had been reverse transcribed. TCRdb keeps only in-frame clones here, not all; method: immunoSEQ multiplex PCR. The table shows hundreds of thousands of clones, with around 68% occurring only once.

The source of this sequence is a man aged 25-40 years in good health. The V and J genes are TRBV19 and TRBJ2-7; 7 bases fit TRBD2. The specimen sequenced was naive CD4+ T cells from blood. The CDR3, as DNA: TGTGCCAGCAAAACCCAGGCTAGCGGCCTCTCCTACGAGCAGTACTTC. This codes for CASKTQASGLSYEQYF.